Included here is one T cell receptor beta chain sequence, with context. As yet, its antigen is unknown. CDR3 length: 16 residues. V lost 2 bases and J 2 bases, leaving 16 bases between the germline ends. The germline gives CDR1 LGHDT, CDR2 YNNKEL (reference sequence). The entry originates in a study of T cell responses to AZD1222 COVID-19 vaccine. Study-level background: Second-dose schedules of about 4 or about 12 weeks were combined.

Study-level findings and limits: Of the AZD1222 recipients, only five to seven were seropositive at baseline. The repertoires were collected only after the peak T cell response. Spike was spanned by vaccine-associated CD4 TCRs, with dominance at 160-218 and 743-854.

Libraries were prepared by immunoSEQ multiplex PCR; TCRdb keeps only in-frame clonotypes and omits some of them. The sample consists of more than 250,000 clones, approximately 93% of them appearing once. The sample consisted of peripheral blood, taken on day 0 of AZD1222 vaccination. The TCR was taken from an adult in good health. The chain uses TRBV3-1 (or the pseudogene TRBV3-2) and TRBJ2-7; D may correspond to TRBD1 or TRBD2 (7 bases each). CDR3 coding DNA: TGTGCCAGCAGCCAAAAGGGGAGGGGGCGTGCCTACGAGCAGTACTTC. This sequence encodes CASSQKGRGRAYEQYF.